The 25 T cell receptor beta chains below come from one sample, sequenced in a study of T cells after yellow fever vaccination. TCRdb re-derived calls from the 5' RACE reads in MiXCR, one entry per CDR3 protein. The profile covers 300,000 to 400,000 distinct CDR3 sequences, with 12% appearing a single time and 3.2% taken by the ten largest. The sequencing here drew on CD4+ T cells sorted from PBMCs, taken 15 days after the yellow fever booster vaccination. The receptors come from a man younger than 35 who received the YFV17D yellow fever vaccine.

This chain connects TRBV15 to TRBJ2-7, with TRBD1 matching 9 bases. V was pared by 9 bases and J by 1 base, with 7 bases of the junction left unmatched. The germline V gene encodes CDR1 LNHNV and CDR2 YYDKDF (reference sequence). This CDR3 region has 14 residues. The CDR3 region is CATDDRGGSYEQYV. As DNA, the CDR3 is TGTGCCACAGATGACAGGGGGGGGTCCTACGAGCAGTACGTC.

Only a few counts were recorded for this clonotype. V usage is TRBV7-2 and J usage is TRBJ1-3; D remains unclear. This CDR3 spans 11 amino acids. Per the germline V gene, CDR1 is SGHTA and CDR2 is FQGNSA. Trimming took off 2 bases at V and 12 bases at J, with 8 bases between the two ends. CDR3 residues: CASSLNNYIYF. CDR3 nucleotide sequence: TGTGCCAGCAGCTTAAATAATTACATATATTTT. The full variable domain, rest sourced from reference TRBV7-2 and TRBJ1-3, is GAGVSQSPSNKVTEKGKDVELRCDPISGHTALYWYRQSLGQGLEFLIYFQGNSAPDKSGLPSDRFSAERTGGSVSTLTIQRTQQEDSAVYLCASSLNNYIYFGEGSWLTVV.

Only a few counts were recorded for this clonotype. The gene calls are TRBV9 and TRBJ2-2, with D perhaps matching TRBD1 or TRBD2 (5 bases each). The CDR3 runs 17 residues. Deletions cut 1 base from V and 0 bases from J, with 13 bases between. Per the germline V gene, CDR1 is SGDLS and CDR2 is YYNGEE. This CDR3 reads CASSVPALGANTGELFF. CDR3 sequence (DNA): TGTGCCAGCAGCGTACCGGCCCTGGGGGCGAACACCGGGGAGCTGTTTTTT.

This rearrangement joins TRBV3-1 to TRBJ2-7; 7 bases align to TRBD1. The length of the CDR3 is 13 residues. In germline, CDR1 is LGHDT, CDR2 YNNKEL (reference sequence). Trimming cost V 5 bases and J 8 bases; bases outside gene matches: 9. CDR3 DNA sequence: TGTGCCAGCAGCTACTGGACAGGATCCCAGCAGTACTTC. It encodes CASSYWTGSQQYF.

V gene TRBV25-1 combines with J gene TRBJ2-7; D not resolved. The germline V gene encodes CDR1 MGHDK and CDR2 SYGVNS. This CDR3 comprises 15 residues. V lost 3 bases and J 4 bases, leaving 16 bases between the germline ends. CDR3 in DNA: TGTGCCAGCAGTGATTTACACCGAGGAGCTTACGAGCAGTACTTC. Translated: CASSDLHRGAYEQYF.

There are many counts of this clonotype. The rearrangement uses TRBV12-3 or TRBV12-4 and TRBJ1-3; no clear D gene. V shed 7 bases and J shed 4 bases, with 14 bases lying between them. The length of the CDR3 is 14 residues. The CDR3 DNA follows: TGTGCCAGCAAAGAAGGTTCGGGCGGAAACACCATATATTTT. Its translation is CASKEGSGGNTIYF.

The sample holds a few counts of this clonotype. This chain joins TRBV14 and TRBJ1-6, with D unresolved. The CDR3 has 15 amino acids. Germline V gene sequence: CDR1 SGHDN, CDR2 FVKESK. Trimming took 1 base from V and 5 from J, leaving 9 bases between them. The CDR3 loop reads CASSQVQLDNSPLHF. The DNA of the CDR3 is TGTGCCAGCAGCCAAGTGCAGCTAGATAATTCACCCCTCCACTTT.

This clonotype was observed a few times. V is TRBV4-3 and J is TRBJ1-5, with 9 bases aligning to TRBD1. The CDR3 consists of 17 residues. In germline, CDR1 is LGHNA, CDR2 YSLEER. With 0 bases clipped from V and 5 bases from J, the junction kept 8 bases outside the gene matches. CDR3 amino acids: CASSQEPPGQGHQPQHF. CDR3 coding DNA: TGCGCCAGCAGCCAAGAGCCTCCGGGACAGGGACATCAGCCCCAGCATTTT.

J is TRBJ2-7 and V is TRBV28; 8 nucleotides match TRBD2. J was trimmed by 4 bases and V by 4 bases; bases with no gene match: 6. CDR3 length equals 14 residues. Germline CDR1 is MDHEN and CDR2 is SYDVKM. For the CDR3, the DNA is TGTGCCAGCAGTTATAGCGGGGCCGAATACGAGCAGTACTTC. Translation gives CASSYSGAEYEQYF.

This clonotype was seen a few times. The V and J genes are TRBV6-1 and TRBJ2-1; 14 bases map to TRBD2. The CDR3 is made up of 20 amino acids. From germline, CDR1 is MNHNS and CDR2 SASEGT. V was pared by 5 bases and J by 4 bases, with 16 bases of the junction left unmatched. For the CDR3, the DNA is TGTGCCAGCAGTCCCTTGACTAGCGGGGGGGCGTATGGACGATACAATGAGCAGTTCTTC. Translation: CASSPLTSGGAYGRYNEQFF.

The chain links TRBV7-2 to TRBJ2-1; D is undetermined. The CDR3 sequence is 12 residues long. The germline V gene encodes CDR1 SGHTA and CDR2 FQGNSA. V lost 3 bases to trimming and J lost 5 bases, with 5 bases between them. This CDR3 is CASSFVDNEQFF. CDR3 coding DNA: TGTGCCAGCAGCTTTGTGGACAATGAGCAGTTCTTC.

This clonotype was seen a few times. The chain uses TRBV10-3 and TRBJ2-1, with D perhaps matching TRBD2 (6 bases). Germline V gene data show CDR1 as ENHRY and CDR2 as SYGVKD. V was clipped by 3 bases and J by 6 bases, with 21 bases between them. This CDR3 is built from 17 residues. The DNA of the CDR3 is TGTGCCATCAGTGACCTCGAGGGAGGCCCTCTACGCAATGAGCAGTTCTTC. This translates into CAISDLEGGPLRNEQFF.

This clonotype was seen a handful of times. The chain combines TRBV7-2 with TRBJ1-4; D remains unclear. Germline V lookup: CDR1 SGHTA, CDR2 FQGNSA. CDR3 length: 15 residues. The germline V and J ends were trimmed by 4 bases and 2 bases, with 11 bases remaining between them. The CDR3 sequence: CASSSVPNTNEKLFF. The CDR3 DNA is TGTGCCAGCAGCTCCGTTCCAAACACTAATGAAAAACTGTTTTTT. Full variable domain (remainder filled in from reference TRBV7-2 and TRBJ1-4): GAGVSQSPSNKVTEKGKDVELRCDPISGHTALYWYRQSLGQGLEFLIYFQGNSAPDKSGLPSDRFSAERTGGSVSTLTIQRTQQEDSAVYLCASSSVPNTNEKLFFGSGTQLSVL.

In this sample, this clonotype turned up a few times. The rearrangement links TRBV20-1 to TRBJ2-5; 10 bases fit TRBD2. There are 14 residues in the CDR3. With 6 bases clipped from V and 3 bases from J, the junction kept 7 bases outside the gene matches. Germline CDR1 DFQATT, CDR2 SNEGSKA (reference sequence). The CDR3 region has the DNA TGCAGTGCATCCAGCGGGGGGGCCGAAGAGACCCAGTACTTC. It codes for CSASSGGAEETQYF.

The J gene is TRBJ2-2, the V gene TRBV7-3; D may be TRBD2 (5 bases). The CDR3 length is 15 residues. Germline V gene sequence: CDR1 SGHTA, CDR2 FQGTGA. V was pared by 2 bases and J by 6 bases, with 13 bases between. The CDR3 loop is CASSLSPLAAGELFF. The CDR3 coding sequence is TGTGCCAGCAGCTTATCCCCGCTAGCCGCCGGGGAGCTGTTTTTT.

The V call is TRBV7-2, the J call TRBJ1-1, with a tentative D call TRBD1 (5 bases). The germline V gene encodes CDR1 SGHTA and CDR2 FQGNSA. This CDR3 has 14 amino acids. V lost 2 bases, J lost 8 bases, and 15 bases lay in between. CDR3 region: CASSLRQGAGEAFF. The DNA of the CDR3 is TGTGCCAGCAGCTTAAGGCAGGGTGCGGGGGAAGCTTTCTTT.

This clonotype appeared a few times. CDR3 in amino acids: CASSQDPGFGGGTEAFF. In DNA form, the CDR3 reads TGCGCCAGCAGCCAAGATCCAGGGTTCGGAGGGGGCACTGAAGCTTTCTTT. The V gene is TRBV4-1, the J gene TRBJ1-1; D might be TRBD1 (6 bases). The germline CDR1 and CDR2 sequences are MGHRA and YSYEKL. The ends were cut back, 0 bases at V and 4 bases at J, with 18 bases in the middle. CDR3 size: 17 residues.

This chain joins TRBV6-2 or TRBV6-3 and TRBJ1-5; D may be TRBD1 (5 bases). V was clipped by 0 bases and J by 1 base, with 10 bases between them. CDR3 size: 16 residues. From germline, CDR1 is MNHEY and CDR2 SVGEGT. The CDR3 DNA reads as TGTGCCAGCAGTTACTCGACCGGGACCAGCAATCAGCCCCAGCATTTT. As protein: CASSYSTGTSNQPQHF.

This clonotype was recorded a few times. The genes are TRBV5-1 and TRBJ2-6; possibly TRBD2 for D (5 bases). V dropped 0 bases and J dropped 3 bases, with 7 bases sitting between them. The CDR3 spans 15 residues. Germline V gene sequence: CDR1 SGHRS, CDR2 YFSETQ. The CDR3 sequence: CASSLGGFGANVLTF. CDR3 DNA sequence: TGCGCCAGCAGCTTGGGCGGGTTTGGGGCCAACGTCCTGACTTTC. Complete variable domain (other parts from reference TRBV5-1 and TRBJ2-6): KAGVTQTPRYLIKTRGQQVTLSCSPISGHRSVSWYQQTPGQGLQFLFEYFSETQRNKGNFPGRFSGRQFSNSRSEMNVSTLELGDSALYLCASSLGGFGANVLTFGAGSRLTVL.

CDR3 coding DNA: TGCAGTGCTACACCCACTAGAGTGAGTTTCGAGACCCAGTACTTC. Protein: CSATPTRVSFETQYF. This rearrangement joins TRBV20-1 to TRBJ2-5; the D gene is possibly TRBD2 (5 bases). Trimming cost V 4 bases and J 5 bases, with 20 bases left between them. Germline-derived CDR1 and CDR2 are DFQATT and SNEGSKA (reference sequence). The CDR3 sequence is 15 residues long.

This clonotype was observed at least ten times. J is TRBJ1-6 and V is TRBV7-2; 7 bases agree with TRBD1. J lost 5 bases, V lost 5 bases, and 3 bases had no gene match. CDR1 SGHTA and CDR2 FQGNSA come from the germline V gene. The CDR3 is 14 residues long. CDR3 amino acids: CASSRQGNNSPLHF. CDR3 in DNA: TGTGCCAGCAGCCGACAGGGAAATAATTCACCCCTCCACTTT.

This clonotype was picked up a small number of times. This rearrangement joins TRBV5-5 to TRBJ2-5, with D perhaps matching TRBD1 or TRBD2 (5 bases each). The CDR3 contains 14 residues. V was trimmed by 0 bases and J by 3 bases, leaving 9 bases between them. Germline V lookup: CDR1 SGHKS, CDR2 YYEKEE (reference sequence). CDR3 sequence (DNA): TGTGCCAGCAGCTTGGAGTGGGGGAAAGAGACCCAGTACTTC. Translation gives CASSLEWGKETQYF.

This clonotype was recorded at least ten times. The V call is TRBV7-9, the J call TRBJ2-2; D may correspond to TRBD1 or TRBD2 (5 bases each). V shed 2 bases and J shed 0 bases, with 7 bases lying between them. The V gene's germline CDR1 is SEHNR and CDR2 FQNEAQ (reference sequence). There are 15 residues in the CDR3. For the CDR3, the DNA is TGTGCCAGCAGCTTATGGGGGTCGAACACCGGGGAGCTGTTTTTT. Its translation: CASSLWGSNTGELFF. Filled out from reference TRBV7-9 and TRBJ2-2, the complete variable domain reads DTGVSQNPRHKITKRGQNVTFRCDPISEHNRLYWYRQTLGQGPEFLTYFQNEAQLEKSRLLSDRFSAERPKGSFSTLEIQRTEQGDSAMYLCASSLWGSNTGELFFGEGSRLTVL.

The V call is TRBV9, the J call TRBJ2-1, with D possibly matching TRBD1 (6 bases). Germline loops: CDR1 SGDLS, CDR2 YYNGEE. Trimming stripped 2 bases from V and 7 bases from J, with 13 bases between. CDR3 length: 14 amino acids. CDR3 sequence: CASSVVQGSNEQFF. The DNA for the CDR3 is TGTGCCAGCAGCGTGGTTCAGGGGAGTAATGAGCAGTTCTTC.

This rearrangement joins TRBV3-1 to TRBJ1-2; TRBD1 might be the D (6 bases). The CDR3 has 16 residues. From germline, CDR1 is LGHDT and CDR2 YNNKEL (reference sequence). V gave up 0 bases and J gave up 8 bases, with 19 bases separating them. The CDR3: CASSQESQGWTGGYTF. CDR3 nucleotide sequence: TGTGCCAGCAGCCAAGAAAGTCAGGGGTGGACGGGCGGCTACACCTTC.